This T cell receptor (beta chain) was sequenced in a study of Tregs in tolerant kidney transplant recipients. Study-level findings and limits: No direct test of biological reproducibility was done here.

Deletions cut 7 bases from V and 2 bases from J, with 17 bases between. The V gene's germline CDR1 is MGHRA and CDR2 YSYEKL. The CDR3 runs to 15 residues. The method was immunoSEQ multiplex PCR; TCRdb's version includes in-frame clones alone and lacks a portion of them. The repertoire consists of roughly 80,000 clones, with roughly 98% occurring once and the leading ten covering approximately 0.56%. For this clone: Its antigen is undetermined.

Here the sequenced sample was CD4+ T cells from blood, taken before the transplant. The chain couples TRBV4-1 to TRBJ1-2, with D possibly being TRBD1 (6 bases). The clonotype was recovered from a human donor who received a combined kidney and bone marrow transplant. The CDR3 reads CASNPESGANYGYTF. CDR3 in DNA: TGCGCCAGCAACCCCGAGTCAGGGGCAAACTATGGCTACACCTTC.